These 24 T cell receptor beta chains originate from one sample sequenced in a study of T cells in Graves' hyperthyroidism and ophthalmopathy (dated by TCRdb to between 2017 and 2020). Receptor libraries were prepared by multiplex PCR. The run used an Illumina HiSeq 2000. The TCR beta CDR3 regions were amplified from RNA transcripts. The TCR CDR3 was subjected to a first round of RT-PCR using the HTBI primer set and the Qiagen OneStep RT-PCR kit. The public reads were quality trimmed at Q25 with fastp and then assembled into clones with MiXCR by TCRdb, keeping productive beta chains. Every CDR3 protein is listed once, alongside the most common genes and DNA of its rows. For this sample the table gives some 400,000 distinct CDR3 sequences, of which about 14% were detected only once. The top ten hold about 10% of the sample. The sample comprised blood. These TCRs come from a woman aged 55-75 years with Graves' hyperthyroidism.

The sample holds a few counts of this clonotype. In nucleotides, the CDR3 is TGTGCCAGCTCACCACTCCAGGTGGGGGAGACCCAGTACTTC. Protein product: CASSPLQVGETQYF. The gene calls are TRBV18 and TRBJ2-5; D uncertain. Germline V gives CDR1 KGHSH, CDR2 LQKENI. The CDR3 covers 14 residues. V lost 1 base and J 5 bases, leaving 11 bases between the germline ends.

V gene TRBV4-2 combines with J gene TRBJ2-3; no clear D. The V gene lost 0 bases and the J gene lost 2 bases, with 6 bases spanning the gap. In germline, CDR1 is LGHNA, CDR2 YNFKEQ. The CDR3 consists of 14 residues. Here the CDR3 DNA reads TGTGCCAGCAGCCAAGAAGCAGCCACAGATACGCAGTATTTT. Encoded protein: CASSQEAATDTQYF.

The chain joins TRBV19 to TRBJ1-5; D not resolved. Between the trimmed V and J ends, which lost 5 bases and 0 bases, there was a span of 11 bases. Looked up from germline, CDR1 is LNHDA and CDR2 is SQIVND (reference sequence). The CDR3 consists of 15 residues. The DNA of the CDR3 is TGTGCCAGTAGTTCTCTCAGAAATAGCAATCAGCCCCAGCATTTT. This encodes CASSSLRNSNQPQHF. Full variable domain (rest looked up from reference TRBV19 and TRBJ1-5): DGGITQSPKYLFRKEGQNVTLSCEQNLNHDAMYWYRQDPGQGLRLIYYSQIVNDFQKGDIAEGYSVSREKKESFPLTVTSAQKNPTAFYLCASSSLRNSNQPQHFGDGTRLSIL.

In its sample, this clonotype was seen many times. The V gene is TRBV7-9, the J gene TRBJ2-5, with TRBD1 identical over 9 bases. The germline CDR1 and CDR2 sequences are SEHNR and FQNEAQ (reference sequence). The CDR3 extends over 11 amino acids. The trim removed 5 bases at V and 13 bases at J, leaving 5 bases unmatched. CDR3 residues: CASSLGQGRYF. The CDR3 bases are TGTGCCAGCAGCCTAGGACAGGGGAGGTACTTC.

There are many counts of this clonotype. The chain uses TRBV11-2 and TRBJ2-1; 10 nucleotides agree with TRBD2. The CDR3 has 21 residues. Germline assignment: CDR1 SGHAT and CDR2 FQNNGV. Unmatched junction bases numbered 19, after V lost 5 bases and J lost 0 bases. CDR3 in DNA: TGTGCCAGCAGCGTTAGGGGGATAGCCGGGACTAGCGTTAGCTCCTACAATGAGCAGTTCTTC. Translation: CASSVRGIAGTSVSSYNEQFF.

This clonotype was observed at least ten times. The chain uses TRBV7-3 and TRBJ2-3; 12 positions match TRBD2. Germline V lookup: CDR1 SGHTA, CDR2 FQGTGA. The V segment lost 5 bases and the J segment 0 bases; nucleotides outside the gene matches: 3. The CDR3 contains 16 residues. CDR3 coding DNA: TGTGCCAGCAGCCAGGGGACTAGCGGGAGCACAGATACGCAGTATTTT. It translates to CASSQGTSGSTDTQYF.

This clonotype has ten or more counts. The rearrangement links TRBV12-3 or TRBV12-4 to TRBJ2-1; 11 nucleotides align to TRBD2. The J segment lost 10 bases and the V segment lost 7 bases, leaving 6 bases of the junction unmatched. The CDR3 is 13 residues long. The chain's CDR3 is CASITSGRSEQFF. As DNA, the CDR3 is TGTGCCAGCATTACTAGCGGGAGAAGCGAGCAGTTCTTC.

The sample holds many counts of this clonotype. V and J are TRBV5-1 and TRBJ2-1; 8 bases are shared with TRBD2. Trimming took 4 bases from V and 9 from J; bases not matched to a gene: 12. There are 15 residues in the CDR3. CDR1 SGHRS and CDR2 YFSETQ come from the germline V gene. The CDR3 DNA is TGCGCCAGCAGCGTCCTGGGCGGGAGGTCCGGTGAGCAGTTCTTC. Translating gives CASSVLGGRSGEQFF.

Many counts were recorded for this clonotype. The chain carries TRBV5-1 and TRBJ1-2; 9 bases agree with TRBD1. The CDR3 totals 15 residues. The germline gives CDR1 SGHRS, CDR2 YFSETQ. Trimming removed 0 bases from V and 7 bases from J; junction bases left unmatched: 7. The DNA of the CDR3 is TGCGCCAGCAGCTTGGAGGGACAGGGAAGTTCTGGCTACACCTTC. This encodes CASSLEGQGSSGYTF.

The sample holds many counts of this clonotype. V usage is TRBV5-8 and J usage is TRBJ2-5; D gene uncertain. V dropped 2 bases and J dropped 5 bases, with 22 bases sitting between them. Germline lookup yields CDR1 SGHTS and CDR2 YDEGEE. This CDR3 is 17 amino acids long. The CDR3 coding sequence is TGTGCCAGCAGCTTTGGGGATTGGTCTCCCGGTATGGAGACCCAGTACTTC. This encodes CASSFGDWSPGMETQYF.

The chain couples TRBV10-3 to TRBJ2-2; TRBD1 matches 9 bases. The V segment lost 6 bases and the J segment 6 bases; nucleotides outside the gene matches: 2. The CDR3 loop spans 13 amino acids. CDR1 ENHRY and CDR2 SYGVKD come from the germline V gene. The CDR3 DNA reads TGTGCCATCAGACAGGGGGCGGCCGGGGAGCTGTTTTTT. Its translation: CAIRQGAAGELFF.

This clonotype was recorded at least ten times. The chain links TRBV30 to TRBJ2-7; D remains unclear. CDR3 size: 11 residues. Trimming removed 2 bases from V and 4 bases from J, with 6 bases in between. CDR1 is GTSNPN, CDR2 SVGIG, per germline (reference sequence). CDR3 loop: CAWSRGYEQYF. The CDR3 DNA reads TGTGCCTGGAGTCGCGGTTACGAGCAGTACTTC. Full variable domain (remainder filled in from reference TRBV30 and TRBJ2-7): SQTIHQWPATLVQPVGSPLSLECTVEGTSNPNLYWYRQAAGRGLQLLFYSVGIGQISSEVPQNLSASRPQDRQFILSSKKLLLSDSGFYLCAWSRGYEQYFGPGTRLTVT.

This clonotype was detected a few times. V usage is TRBV20-1 and J usage is TRBJ2-7; D is perhaps TRBD2 (6 bases). The germline V gene encodes CDR1 DFQATT and CDR2 SNEGSKA (reference sequence). The CDR3 spans 14 residues. Trimming pared 3 bases from V and 1 base from J, leaving 13 bases between. The CDR3 nucleotides are TGCAGTGCTAGCCTTATAGCGGAGTCCTACGAGCAGTACTTC. This gives the protein CSASLIAESYEQYF.

This clonotype was counted at least ten times. The CDR3 DNA sequence: TGCAGCGTTCCTCGGACTAACACAGATACGCAGTATTTT. Residues: CSVPRTNTDTQYF. The J gene is TRBJ2-3, the V gene TRBV29-1; the D gene is possibly TRBD2 (6 bases). Germline V gives CDR1 SQVTM, CDR2 ANQGSEA. The CDR3 spans 13 residues. Trimming shortened V by 5 bases and J by 2 bases, and 11 bases separated the two germline ends.

This clonotype was seen more than once but under ten times. The chain combines TRBV6-1 with TRBJ2-5, with D perhaps given as TRBD1 or TRBD2 (6 bases each). V lost 5 bases and J lost 5, with 9 bases in between. The V gene's germline CDR1 is MNHNS and CDR2 SASEGT. The CDR3 spans 12 residues. The CDR3 DNA sequence: TGTGCCAGCAGTACAGGGAGGGAGACCCAGTACTTC. This codes for CASSTGRETQYF.

The sample holds a few counts of this clonotype. This chain links TRBV27 with TRBJ2-7; D remains unclear. The germline V gene encodes CDR1 MNHEY and CDR2 SMNVEV (reference sequence). This CDR3 contains 15 residues. V was pared by 8 bases and J by 0 bases, with 17 bases between. This chain's CDR3 is CASAPISPSSYEQYF. The CDR3, as DNA: TGTGCCAGCGCGCCGATCAGTCCTAGCTCCTACGAGCAGTACTTC.

In its sample, this clonotype was seen many times. This chain joins TRBV5-8 and TRBJ2-5; 8 nucleotides match TRBD2. V trimming: 2 bases; J trimming: 5 bases; junction bases outside the gene matches: 2. Germline V lookup: CDR1 SGHTS, CDR2 YDEGEE. This CDR3 is 13 amino acids long. CDR3 bases: TGTGCCAGCAGCTTCAGCGGGAGCGAGACCCAGTACTTC. Its protein is CASSFSGSETQYF.

Many counts were recorded for this clonotype. V is TRBV24-1 and J is TRBJ2-2, with 10 bases matching TRBD1. After removal of 4 bases from V and 5 bases from J, the junction contained 6 bases not matched to a gene. The germline V gene has CDR1 KGHDR and CDR2 SFDVKD. The CDR3 loop spans 16 amino acids. CDR3: CATSDQGQGKTGELFF. As DNA, the CDR3 is TGTGCCACCAGTGACCAGGGACAGGGGAAAACCGGGGAGCTGTTTTTT.

This chain joins TRBV10-3 and TRBJ2-5; TRBD1 agrees at 8 bases. The trim removed 10 bases at V and 12 bases at J, leaving 16 bases unmatched. Germline CDR1 and CDR2: ENHRY and SYGVKD. CDR3 length: 13 amino acids. The DNA of the CDR3 is TGTGCCACATCGTCGGGACAGGATAAGTGGAAGTACTTC. As protein: CATSSGQDKWKYF.

Of note for this clonotype: A read error is possible here, since a much larger clone lies one base away. The V and J genes are TRBV3-1 and TRBJ2-1; D gene uncertain. The CDR3 has 13 residues. Germline CDR1 reads LGHDT; CDR2 reads YNNKEL (reference sequence). CDR3 in amino acids: CATSPNRDNEQFF. CDR3 sequence (DNA): TGTGCCACCAGCCCCAACAGAGACAATGAGCAGTTCTTC.

This clonotype was counted at least ten times. This chain links TRBV2 with TRBJ1-3; TRBD1 agrees at 7 bases. CDR3 length equals 14 residues. Germline V gene sequence: CDR1 SNHLY, CDR2 FYNNEI. V lost 6 bases and J lost 4; bases outside the gene matches: 6. The CDR3 protein is CASSPTGSGNTIYF. The CDR3 DNA reads as TGTGCCAGCAGCCCGACAGGGTCCGGAAACACCATATATTTT.

This clonotype was detected many times. V is TRBV12-3 or TRBV12-4 and J is TRBJ2-1; 8 bases agree with TRBD2. CDR3 length: 18 residues. Germline trimming cut 1 base from V and 4 bases from J; bases unmatched to any gene: 12. The CDR3 here is CASSLVRGLAGKYNEQFF. CDR3 nucleotides: TGTGCCAGCAGTTTAGTTCGTGGGTTAGCGGGAAAGTACAATGAGCAGTTCTTC.

In this sample, this clonotype turned up many times. The chain couples TRBV20-1 to TRBJ1-1; D is uncertain. The CDR3 is 11 amino acids. Per germline, CDR1 DFQATT and CDR2 SNEGSKA (reference sequence). V was trimmed by 5 bases and J by 1 base, leaving 5 bases between them. This CDR3 is CSAQKNTEAFF. CDR3 coding DNA: TGCAGTGCTCAAAAGAACACTGAAGCTTTCTTT.

The sample holds a few counts of this clonotype. The chain employs TRBV19 and TRBJ1-5; the D is unclear. The CDR3 spans 15 residues. CDR1 LNHDA and CDR2 SQIVND come from the germline V gene (reference sequence). Trimming shortened V by 3 bases and J by 6 bases, and 15 bases separated the two germline ends. The DNA for the CDR3 is TGTGCCAGTAGTATTATTGGAGTGGAGGGTCAGCCCCAGCATTTT. It is translated as CASSIIGVEGQPQHF.